These T cell receptor beta chains were read from a single sample in a study of cytomegalovirus exposure and HLA in healthy donors. Here immunoSEQ multiplex PCR was the method, and the copy in TCRdb shows in-frame clones only, minus some. The sample records 90,000 to 100,000 clones, around 70% being singletons. Sequencing input: PBMCs. All receptors derive from a man aged 50-59 years in good health and CMV-seronegative. Both conserved end residues are part of each CDR3. The D gene is left open where the match is weak. For some rows the clone size is stated as once, few or many, or as a class when expanded; others skip it.

TRBD2,17,-,TRBV4-2,TRBJ2-2,TGTGCCAGCAGCCAAGGACTAGCGGGAGAGGGAACCGGGGAGCTGTTTTTT,CASSQGLAGEGTGELFF
-,14,-,TRBV4-1,TRBJ2-3,TGCGCCAGCAGCCCTAGTAAGGGGCCAGATACGCAGTATTTT,CASSPSKGPDTQYF
TRBD1,16,-,TRBV5-5,TRBJ2-2,TGTGCCAGCAGCTTCTCCGGGACAGGGGGCACCGGGGAGCTGTTTTTT,CASSFSGTGGTGELFF
TRBD1,14,-,TRBV4-1,TRBJ1-2,TGCGCCAGCAGCCGCGGTTGGGACAGCTATGGCTACACCTTC,CASSRGWDSYGYTF
-,13,-,TRBV7-9,TRBJ1-1,TGTGCCAGCAGCAAACAGGGTCGCACTGAAGCTTTCTTT,CASSKQGRTEAFF
-,14,once,TRBV5-5,TRBJ2-7,TGTGCCAGCAGCTTGACCGGGAGCTCCTACGAGCAGTACTTC,CASSLTGSSYEQYF
-,14,-,TRBV9,TRBJ1-2,TGTGCCAGCAGCGTCGGAGACGGCCTCTATGGCTACACCTTC,CASSVGDGLYGYTF
TRBD1,15,few,TRBV4-2,TRBJ2-1,TGTGCCAGCAGCACCGGGACAGGAGACTACAATGAGCAGTTCTTC,CASSTGTGDYNEQFF
TRBD1,15,few,TRBV6-5,TRBJ2-3,TGTGCCAGCAGTTCCGGGACAGGGGAGGCAGATACGCAGTATTTT,CASSSGTGEADTQYF
TRBD1,15,-,TRBV5-4,TRBJ2-2,TGTGCCAGCAGCACTGACAGGGGTGGGGCCGGGGAGCTGTTTTTT,CASSTDRGGAGELFF
-,14,once,TRBV23-1,TRBJ2-7,TGCGCCAGCAGCCGATTCCGGGGCTCCTACGAGCAGTACTTC,CASSRFRGSYEQYF
-,16,-,TRBV18,TRBJ2-7,TGTGCCAGCTCACGAGGAGGTATGGGGGGTAGGTACGAGCAGTACTTC,CASSRGGMGGRYEQYF
TRBD1,15,-,TRBV5-1,TRBJ1-3,TGCGCCAGCAGCACCTGGACAGGGCCTGGAAACACCATATATTTT,CASSTWTGPGNTIYF
TRBD2,14,-,TRBV5-1,TRBJ2-1,TGCGCCAGCAGCTTGAGAGCGGGAGACAATGAGCAGTTCTTC,CASSLRAGDNEQFF
-,13,once,TRBV30,TRBJ1-1,TGTGCCTGGAGGAGGTTTATGAACACTGAAGCTTTCTTT,CAWRRFMNTEAFF
-,16,-,TRBV13,TRBJ1-2,TGTGCCAGCAGCTTAGGCAGGGGTGGTACTAACTATGGCTACACCTTC,CASSLGRGGTNYGYTF
-,15,few,TRBV6-5,TRBJ2-5,TGTGCCAGCAGCCAGAACGGTATCGGGCAAGAGACCCAGTACTTC,CASSQNGIGQETQYF
-,11,-,TRBV5-1,TRBJ2-7,TGCGCCAGCAGCTCGGTTGACGAGCAGTACTTC,CASSSVDEQYF
-,16,-,TRBV5-4,TRBJ2-7,TGTGCCAGCAGCTTGGTTGGCGGGGGCCAACCCTACGAGCAGTACTTC,CASSLVGGGQPYEQYF
-,16,few,TRBV4-1,TRBJ2-2,TGCGCCAGCAGCCAAGGTGGACTCGTAAATACCGGGGAGCTGTTTTTT,CASSQGGLVNTGELFF
-,14,-,TRBV28,TRBJ1-4,TGTGCCAGTGTCGCGGGGTCGACTAATGAAAAACTGTTTTTT,CASVAGSTNEKLFF
TRBD1,17,-,TRBV7-9,TRBJ1-1,TGTGCCAGCAGCGAACAGGGGGCGAAGTTCTGGATAACTGAAGCTTTCTTT,CASSEQGAKFWITEAFF
TRBD1,15,few,TRBV28,TRBJ2-5,TGTGCCAGCAGTTCTCGGACAGGGGGACGCGGGACCCAGTACTTC,CASSSRTGGRGTQYF
-,14,-,TRBV27,TRBJ2-7,TGTGCCAGCAGTATTACAGGGTATGCCGACGAGCAGTACTTC,CASSITGYADEQYF
-,17,-,TRBV5-6,TRBJ1-5,TGTGCCAGCAGCTTTAGGAGAGGCGGGGTTGGGAATCAGCCCCAGCATTTT,CASSFRRGGVGNQPQHF
TRBD1,15,-,TRBV5-1,TRBJ1-4,TGCGCCAGCAGCTGGGGGACAGGGGCAAGGGAAAAACTGTTTTTT,CASSWGTGAREKLFF
-,14,-,TRBV15,TRBJ1-1,TGTGCCACCAGCAGAGAGGGCAGGTTCACTGAAGCTTTCTTT,CATSREGRFTEAFF
TRBD1,17,-,TRBV7-8,TRBJ1-5,TGTGCCAGCAGCTTCCGGGACAGGGGAAGGGGCAATCAGCCCCAGCATTTT,CASSFRDRGRGNQPQHF
-,12,-,TRBV2,TRBJ1-1,TGTGCCAGCAGTGCCGCGGACACTGAAGCTTTCTTT,CASSAADTEAFF
TRBD2,16,-,TRBV13,TRBJ2-3,TGTGCCAGCAGCCTCCTAGCGGGGACAAGCACAGATACGCAGTATTTT,CASSLLAGTSTDTQYF
TRBD1,15,-,TRBV28,TRBJ1-6,TGTGCCAGCAGTACCCGACAGGGCAGGAATTCACCCCTCCACTTT,CASSTRQGRNSPLHF
TRBD2,15,few,TRBV7-9,TRBJ2-3,TGTGCCAGCAGCTTAGGACTAGCGCCCACAGATACGCAGTATTTT,CASSLGLAPTDTQYF
TRBD1,15,-,TRBV5-1,TRBJ1-5,TGCGCCAGCAGCTTGCAGGGGGGTAGCAATCAGCCCCAGCATTTT,CASSLQGGSNQPQHF
-,15,-,TRBV19,TRBJ2-2,TGTGCCAGTAGTACTACATGGGCTTACACCGGGGAGCTGTTTTTT,CASSTTWAYTGELFF
-,14,-,TRBV28,TRBJ2-5,TGTGCCAGCACCCACCTAGCGTGGGAGGAGACCCAGTACTTC,CASTHLAWEETQYF
TRBD2,13,-,TRBV6-1,TRBJ2-1,TGTGCCAGCAGCTGGGAGGGGAACACAGGCGAGTTCTTC,CASSWEGNTGEFF
-,16,-,TRBV5-1,TRBJ1-6,TGCGCCAGCAGCTTGTTTGATGGCCCGGGGGATTCACCCCTCCACTTT,CASSLFDGPGDSPLHF
TRBD1,13,-,TRBV10-3,TRBJ2-5,TGTGCCTCCGAGGGGACAGGGGATGAGACCCAGTACTTC,CASEGTGDETQYF
-,11,-,TRBV6-5,TRBJ2-1,TGTGCCAGCAGTTACATTGGGCGGCAGTTCTTC,CASSYIGRQFF
TRBD2,14,once,TRBV19,TRBJ2-5,TGTGCCAGTAGCCTTAGCGGGAGGGCCAGGGAGCAGTACTTC,CASSLSGRAREQYF
-,15,few,TRBV11-3,TRBJ2-7,TGTGCCAGCAGCATAGGGAGAAAACTCCACGACGAGCAGTACTTC,CASSIGRKLHDEQYF
-,19,-,TRBV23-1,TRBJ2-1,TGCGCCAGCAGTCAACGGGACAGGGGGAAGCGGGAGGGGGACAATGAGCAGTTCTTC,CASSQRDRGKREGDNEQFF
-,15,few,TRBV4-2,TRBJ2-2,TGTGCCAGCAGCCAAGAGTTCCAGGGGACCGGGGAGCTGTTTTTT,CASSQEFQGTGELFF
TRBD2,16,-,TRBV5-1,TRBJ2-3,TGCGCCAGCAGCTTGGATGTGGGGGGGAGCACAGATACGCAGTATTTT,CASSLDVGGSTDTQYF
-,15,few,TRBV18,TRBJ2-1,TGTGCCAGCCGTCAGACGGGAAATTCCTACAATGAGCAGTTCTTC,CASRQTGNSYNEQFF